This T cell receptor (beta chain) was recorded in a study of regulatory T cells in long-lasting Graves disease. Indicated time point: persistent/refractory GD, antithyroid drugs over 5 years with positive TRAb. Making the TCR library involved RNA that had been extracted from PBMCs. This clonotype turned up a few times. Sequencing libraries for TCR beta were prepared with iRepertoire HTBI primers and Arm-PCR of CDR3 regions. TCRdb re-derived calls from the multiplex PCR reads in MiXCR, one entry per CDR3 protein. The sample lists 420,000 or so distinct CDR3 sequences, 23% occurring once. The sample in question was peripheral blood mononuclear cells (PBMCs), obtained when the disease was refractory, from a patient treated with antithyroid drugs. The TCR comes from a female donor with Graves disease.

The CDR3: CAWSGGNDSPLHF. CDR3 DNA: TGTGCCTGGAGTGGGGGGAACGATTCACCCCTCCACTTT. The chain employs TRBV30 and TRBJ1-6; D is possibly TRBD1 (5 bases). V shed 1 base and J shed 8 bases, with 9 bases lying between them. The germline V gene encodes CDR1 GTSNPN and CDR2 SVGIG (reference sequence). The CDR3 is 13 amino acids.